The sequence of this T cell receptor beta chain was determined in a study of T cell repertoires in cytomegalovirus infection. Overall study: Public signatures in TCR beta pointed to CMV infection and matching HLA type. General study findings and limits: CMV-specific TCR beta clonotypes restricted by HLA-C were the ones dominating the ex vivo response.

CDR3 length: 17 residues. V lost 3 bases to trimming and J lost 0 bases; unmatched junction nucleotides: 9. CDR1 and CDR2 (germline): DFQATT, SNEGSKA (reference sequence). MiXCR, run by TCRdb on the reads, gives a single entry per CDR3 protein. The sample has approximately 490,000 distinct CDR3 sequences, around 11% seen once; the top ten hold 10%. Remarks on this clonotype: Its antigen is still unknown.

The rearrangement uses TRBV20-1 and TRBJ1-5; 9 nucleotides match TRBD1. The sequence derives from a human donor in good health (CMV status not recorded). Some clones in this sample may be carry-over from other donors' samples. The material sequenced was PBMCs. The CDR3 coding sequence is TGCAGTGCTAGCGGGACAGGGACCCGATATAGCAATCAGCCCCAGCATTTT. It translates to CSASGTGTRYSNQPQHF.